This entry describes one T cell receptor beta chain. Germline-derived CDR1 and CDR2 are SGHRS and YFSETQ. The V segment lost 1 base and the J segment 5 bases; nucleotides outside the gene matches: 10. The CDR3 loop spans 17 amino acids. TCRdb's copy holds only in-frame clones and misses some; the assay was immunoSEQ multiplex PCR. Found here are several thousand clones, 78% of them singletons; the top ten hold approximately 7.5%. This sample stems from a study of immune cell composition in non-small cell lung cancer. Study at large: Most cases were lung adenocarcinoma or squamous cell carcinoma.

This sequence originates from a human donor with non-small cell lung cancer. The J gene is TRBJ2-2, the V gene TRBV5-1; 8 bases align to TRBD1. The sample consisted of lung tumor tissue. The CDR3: CASSLRTITGGTGELFF. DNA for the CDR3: TGCGCCAGCAGCTTGAGGACTATCACAGGGGGAACCGGGGAGCTGTTTTTT.